Listed below are T cell receptor beta chains from one sample, sequenced in a study of chronic HIV infection and antiretroviral therapy. A single record per CDR3 protein comes from TCRdb applying MiXCR to the 5' RACE reads. This sample carries 40,000 to 60,000 distinct CDR3 sequences, 15% to 20% of them seen once, and the ten largest clones take more than 2.5%. The specimen sequenced was peripheral blood. Receptors originate from an adult who had HIV and had not received antiretroviral therapy, or was an uninfected healthy control (not recorded which). Both conserved end residues are part of each CDR3. The D gene is left open where the match is weak. Expanded clones get a size class; other rows say once, few or many, or leave the size out.

D gene: .; V gene: TRBV20-1; clone size: .; J gene: TRBJ2-4; CDR3 DNA: TGCAGTGCTATTGAGGGGGGAATGGACAAAAACATTCAGTACTTC; CDR3 protein: CSAIEGGMDKNIQYF
D gene: TRBD1; V gene: TRBV28; clone size: few; J gene: TRBJ2-1; CDR3 DNA: TGTGCCAGCAACACAGGGGTACGAGGGAGCTCCTACAATGAGCAGTTCTTC; CDR3 protein: CASNTGVRGSSYNEQFF
D gene: TRBD2; V gene: TRBV4-1; clone size: .; J gene: TRBJ2-1; CDR3 DNA: TGCGCCAGCAGCCGCGCTACCGGGACTAGTCCAGGCAATGAGCAGTTCTTC; CDR3 protein: CASSRATGTSPGNEQFF
D gene: .; V gene: TRBV21-1; clone size: .; J gene: TRBJ2-7; CDR3 DNA: TGTGCCAGCAGCAAAGGACAGGGGTGTTACTACGAGCAGTACTTC; CDR3 protein: CASSKGQGCYYEQYF
D gene: .; V gene: TRBV29-1; clone size: .; J gene: TRBJ2-3; CDR3 DNA: TGCAGCGTTGAGGCTCAGGCAGGAGTCTTTAAGCCAGATACGCAGTATTTT; CDR3 protein: CSVEAQAGVFKPDTQYF
D gene: .; V gene: TRBV4-1; clone size: .; J gene: TRBJ2-1; CDR3 DNA: TGCGCCAGCAGCCAGGTAGTGGGGCACGGTGAGCAGTTCTTC; CDR3 protein: CASSQVVGHGEQFF
D gene: .; V gene: TRBV27; clone size: .; J gene: TRBJ2-7; CDR3 DNA: TGTGCCAGCAGTACCGTGGACAGCTACGAGCAGTACTTC; CDR3 protein: CASSTVDSYEQYF
D gene: .; V gene: TRBV11-2; clone size: .; J gene: TRBJ1-6; CDR3 DNA: TGTGCCAGCAGCTCGCCGGACGTCCGACTCCTCCACTTT; CDR3 protein: CASSSPDVRLLHF
D gene: TRBD1; V gene: TRBV28; clone size: few; J gene: TRBJ2-7; CDR3 DNA: TGTGCCAGCAGTAGTCGACAGGGGTCCTACGAGCAGTACTTC; CDR3 protein: CASSSRQGSYEQYF
D gene: .; V gene: TRBV20-1; clone size: .; J gene: TRBJ1-1; CDR3 DNA: TGCAGTGCTCGGGGGGTTGGGAACACTGAAGCTTTCTTT; CDR3 protein: CSARGVGNTEAFF
D gene: TRBD2; V gene: TRBV10-3; clone size: few; J gene: TRBJ2-7; CDR3 DNA: TGTGCCATCAGTGGGGGGACTACCTCCTACGAGCAGTACTTC; CDR3 protein: CAISGGTTSYEQYF
D gene: .; V gene: TRBV4-1; clone size: .; J gene: TRBJ1-4; CDR3 DNA: TGCGCCAGCAGCCAAGTTTTTGAAAAACTGTTTTTT; CDR3 protein: CASSQVFEKLFF
D gene: .; V gene: TRBV28; clone size: few; J gene: TRBJ2-3; CDR3 DNA: TGTGCCAGCAGTTTGAATCCCAGCGCTAGCACAGATACGCAGTATTTT; CDR3 protein: CASSLNPSASTDTQYF
D gene: TRBD1; V gene: TRBV28; clone size: .; J gene: TRBJ2-7; CDR3 DNA: TGTGCCAGCAGTCAACAGGGGGCGCGGGACGAGCAGTACTTC; CDR3 protein: CASSQQGARDEQYF
D gene: .; V gene: TRBV28; clone size: few; J gene: TRBJ2-7; CDR3 DNA: TGTGCCACTAGGGAACACGGACGCTCCTACGAGCAGTACTTC; CDR3 protein: CATREHGRSYEQYF
D gene: TRBD2; V gene: TRBV11-2; clone size: .; J gene: TRBJ2-7; CDR3 DNA: TGTGCCAGCAGCTTAGGGACTAGCGGGTTGTCCTACGAGCAGTACTTC; CDR3 protein: CASSLGTSGLSYEQYF
D gene: TRBD1; V gene: TRBV27; clone size: .; J gene: TRBJ2-1; CDR3 DNA: TGTGCCAGCAGTCTTGGGACAGGGATCTACAATGAGCAGTTCTTC; CDR3 protein: CASSLGTGIYNEQFF
D gene: .; V gene: TRBV29-1; clone size: .; J gene: TRBJ1-2; CDR3 DNA: TGCAGCGCCAAGGCCGGATATGGCTACACCTTC; CDR3 protein: CSAKAGYGYTF
D gene: .; V gene: TRBV12-3/TRBV12-4; clone size: .; J gene: TRBJ1-1; CDR3 DNA: TGTGCCAGCATACACACTGAAGCTTTCTTT; CDR3 protein: CASIHTEAFF
D gene: .; V gene: TRBV9; clone size: .; J gene: TRBJ1-2; CDR3 DNA: TGTGCCAGCAGCGTCTCCGGGACAAAAGGCTACACCTTC; CDR3 protein: CASSVSGTKGYTF
D gene: .; V gene: TRBV7-8; clone size: few; J gene: TRBJ2-3; CDR3 DNA: TGTGCCAGCAGCTTAGGTGTATTCACAGATACGCAGTATTTT; CDR3 protein: CASSLGVFTDTQYF
D gene: .; V gene: TRBV20-1; clone size: few; J gene: TRBJ2-3; CDR3 DNA: TGCAGTGCTAGGGTAGAAAGCACAGATACGCAGTATTTT; CDR3 protein: CSARVESTDTQYF
D gene: .; V gene: TRBV29-1; clone size: few; J gene: TRBJ2-7; CDR3 DNA: TGCAGCGTTCGCGGGGCCCTTGCTAACGAGCAGTACTTC; CDR3 protein: CSVRGALANEQYF
D gene: .; V gene: TRBV5-4; clone size: few; J gene: TRBJ1-6; CDR3 DNA: TGTGCCAGCAGCCCCTCGGCGAGGTCCTATAATTCACCCCTCCACTTT; CDR3 protein: CASSPSARSYNSPLHF
D gene: .; V gene: TRBV29-1; clone size: few; J gene: TRBJ2-2; CDR3 DNA: TGCAGCGTTGTACAGGGCGCCGGGGAGCTGTTTTTT; CDR3 protein: CSVVQGAGELFF
D gene: .; V gene: TRBV3-1; clone size: few; J gene: TRBJ2-3; CDR3 DNA: TGTGCCAGCAGCCAGGAGTGGGGGTCCCGCACAGATACGCAGTATTTT; CDR3 protein: CASSQEWGSRTDTQYF
D gene: .; V gene: TRBV12-3/TRBV12-4; clone size: few; J gene: TRBJ1-4; CDR3 DNA: TGTGCCAGCAGTTTACTCCCGCTTTCGGAAAAACTGTTTTTT; CDR3 protein: CASSLLPLSEKLFF
D gene: TRBD2; V gene: TRBV7-3; clone size: .; J gene: TRBJ2-2; CDR3 DNA: TGTGCCAGCAGCTTAGGGCTAGCGGTCGGCGAGCTGTTTTTT; CDR3 protein: CASSLGLAVGELFF
D gene: .; V gene: TRBV5-4; clone size: few; J gene: TRBJ2-3; CDR3 DNA: TGTGCCAGCAGCTTCGGTGGCAGCTGGCGCACAGATACGCAGTATTTT; CDR3 protein: CASSFGGSWRTDTQYF
D gene: .; V gene: TRBV7-8; clone size: many; J gene: TRBJ1-1; CDR3 DNA: TGTGCCAGCAGCCCGACGGTCGTCGTCAGGGGCCTGAACACTGAAGCTTTCTTT; CDR3 protein: CASSPTVVVRGLNTEAFF
D gene: .; V gene: TRBV5-1; clone size: few; J gene: TRBJ1-1; CDR3 DNA: TGCGCCAGCAGCTTGGGTCCATCAAGGCTGACTGAAGCTTTCTTT; CDR3 protein: CASSLGPSRLTEAFF
D gene: .; V gene: TRBV24-1; clone size: .; J gene: TRBJ2-1; CDR3 DNA: TGTGCCACCAGTGGGGGGATCGGGGTAAATGAGCAGTTCTTC; CDR3 protein: CATSGGIGVNEQFF